This entry lists 8 T cell receptor beta chains sequenced from one sample in a study of shared clonotypes between healthy human individuals. TCRdb keeps only in-frame clones here, not all; method: immunoSEQ multiplex PCR. The table includes 2,100,000 or so clones, 95% detected once. Material: naive CD4+ T cells sorted from blood. The subset is: CD45RA+ positively selected. Source of these receptors: a man aged 18 to 30 in good health.

The genes are TRBV9 and TRBJ2-3; D possibly corresponds to TRBD1 (5 bases). Deletions cut 5 bases from V and 6 bases from J, with 19 bases between. Germline V gene data show CDR1 as SGDLS and CDR2 as YYNGEE. The length of the CDR3 is 15 residues. The CDR3 here is CASSLDPGKGDTQYF. CDR3 in DNA: TGTGCCAGCAGTCTAGACCCGGGCAAGGGGGATACGCAGTATTTT.

The chain links TRBV18 to TRBJ2-3, with TRBD1 identical over 8 bases. Germline V lookup: CDR1 KGHSH, CDR2 LQKENI. V gave up 4 bases and J gave up 1 base; unmatched junction bases: 1. The CDR3 runs 14 residues. The CDR3 nucleotides read TGTGCCAGCTCACTGACAGGGGGCACAGATACGCAGTATTTT. Translation gives CASSLTGGTDTQYF. Together with reference TRBV18 and TRBJ2-3, the CDR3 gives the full variable domain: NAGVMQNPRHLVRRRGQEARLRCSPMKGHSHVYWYRQLPEEGLKFMVYLQKENIIDESGMPKERFSAEFPKEGPSILRIQQVVRGDSAAYFCASSLTGGTDTQYFGPGTRLTVL.

The chain combines TRBV7-2 with TRBJ2-7; possible D gene TRBD2, 5 bases. The CDR3 covers 13 residues. The ends were cut back, 4 bases at V and 2 bases at J, with 9 bases in the middle. Germline V gene data show CDR1 as SGHTA and CDR2 as FQGNSA. CDR3 loop: CASSSREPYEQYF. As DNA, the CDR3 is TGTGCCAGCAGCTCTAGGGAGCCCTACGAGCAGTACTTC. Full variable domain (outside the CDR3, taken from reference TRBV7-2 and TRBJ2-7): GAGVSQSPSNKVTEKGKDVELRCDPISGHTALYWYRQSLGQGLEFLIYFQGNSAPDKSGLPSDRFSAERTGGSVSTLTIQRTQQEDSAVYLCASSSREPYEQYFGPGTRLTVT.

J is TRBJ1-1 and V is TRBV6-1; D is undetermined. V was pared by 6 bases and J by 11 bases, with 16 bases between. Germline loops: CDR1 MNHNS, CDR2 SASEGT. This CDR3 has 12 amino acids. CDR3 region: CASSLPPGFAFF. The CDR3 region has the DNA TGTGCCAGCAGCTTGCCCCCTGGGTTTGCTTTCTTT.

V usage is TRBV7-9 and J usage is TRBJ2-5, with 7 bases aligning to TRBD2. CDR1 and CDR2 (germline): SEHNR, FQNEAQ (reference sequence). The CDR3 has 14 residues. V was clipped by 3 bases and J by 9 bases; unmatched bases: 10. CDR3 loop: CASSLTSREAPQYF. In nucleotides, the CDR3 is TGTGCCAGCAGCTTGACTAGCCGGGAGGCGCCCCAGTACTTC.

V usage is TRBV6-1 and J usage is TRBJ2-5, with D possibly matching TRBD2 (6 bases). The V gene lost 2 bases and the J gene lost 3 bases, with 7 bases spanning the gap. Germline V lookup: CDR1 MNHNS, CDR2 SASEGT. The CDR3 runs to 13 residues. The CDR3 here is CASSELAKETQYF. CDR3 bases: TGTGCCAGCAGTGAACTAGCGAAAGAGACCCAGTACTTC.

This clone has a single count. The V call is TRBV11-2, the J call TRBJ2-5; 9 bases line up with TRBD1. Trimming cost V 0 bases and J 5 bases; bases outside gene matches: 4. Germline V gene lookup returns CDR1 SGHAT and CDR2 FQNNGV. The CDR3 is 15 residues long. The CDR3 protein is CASSLEGQGRETQYF. CDR3 coding DNA: TGTGCCAGCAGCTTAGAGGGACAGGGCAGGGAGACCCAGTACTTC. Looking up the rest from reference TRBV11-2 and TRBJ2-5 gives the full variable domain: EAGVAQSPRYKIIEKRQSVAFWCNPISGHATLYWYQQILGQGPKLLIQFQNNGVVDDSQLPKDRFSAERLKGVDSTLKIQPAKLEDSAVYLCASSLEGQGRETQYFGPGTRLLVL.

The chain joins TRBV18 to TRBJ2-1; a weak D match, TRBD1 (6 bases). CDR1 KGHSH and CDR2 LQKENI come from the germline V gene. V lost 1 base, J lost 6 bases, and 13 bases lay in between. The CDR3 is 15 residues long. The CDR3 DNA reads TGTGCCAGCTCACCACTTGGGCTAGGGGGCAATGAGCAGTTCTTC. Protein: CASSPLGLGGNEQFF.